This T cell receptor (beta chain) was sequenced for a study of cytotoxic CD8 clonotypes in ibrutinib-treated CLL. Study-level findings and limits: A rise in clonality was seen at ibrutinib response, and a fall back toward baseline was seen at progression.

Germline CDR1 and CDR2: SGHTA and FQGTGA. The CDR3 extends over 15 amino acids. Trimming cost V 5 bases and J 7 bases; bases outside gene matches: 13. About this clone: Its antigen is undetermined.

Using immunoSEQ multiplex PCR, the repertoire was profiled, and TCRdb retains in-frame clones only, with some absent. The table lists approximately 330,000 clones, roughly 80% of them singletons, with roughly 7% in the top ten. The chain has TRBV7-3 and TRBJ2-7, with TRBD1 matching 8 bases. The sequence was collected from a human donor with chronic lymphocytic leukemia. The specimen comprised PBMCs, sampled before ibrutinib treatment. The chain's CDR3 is CASSPDRGVLREQYF. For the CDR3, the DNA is TGTGCCAGCAGCCCCGACAGGGGAGTGTTGCGGGAGCAGTACTTC.